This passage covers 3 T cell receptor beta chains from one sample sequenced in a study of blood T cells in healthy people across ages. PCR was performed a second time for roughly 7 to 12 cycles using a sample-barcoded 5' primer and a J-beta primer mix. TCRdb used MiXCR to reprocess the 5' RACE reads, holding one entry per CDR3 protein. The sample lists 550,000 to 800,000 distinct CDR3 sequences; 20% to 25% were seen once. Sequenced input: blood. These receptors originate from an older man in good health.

Written as DNA, the CDR3 is TGTGCCAGCAGTGCGGGAGGGCCTTATACGCAGTATTTT. Encoded protein: CASSAGGPYTQYF. The V gene is TRBV6-4, the J gene TRBJ2-3, with 8 bases aligning to TRBD2. The CDR3 covers 13 residues. Trimming cost V 4 bases and J 7 bases; bases outside gene matches: 4. Per germline, CDR1 MRHNA and CDR2 SNTAGT.

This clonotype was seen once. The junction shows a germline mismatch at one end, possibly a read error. The CDR3 is CSARDRTSGGGYF. The CDR3 DNA reads as TGCAGTGCTAGAGATCGGACTAGCGGGGGAGGGTACTTC. This chain links TRBV20-1 with TRBJ2-3, with 13 bases identical to TRBD2. Germline loops: CDR1 DFQATT, CDR2 SNEGSKA (reference sequence). The CDR3 runs 13 residues.

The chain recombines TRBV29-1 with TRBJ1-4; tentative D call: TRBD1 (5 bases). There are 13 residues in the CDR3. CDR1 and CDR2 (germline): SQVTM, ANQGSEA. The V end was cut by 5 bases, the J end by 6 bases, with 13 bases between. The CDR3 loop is CSVYLRGYEKLFF. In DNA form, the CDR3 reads TGCAGCGTTTATCTCCGGGGGTATGAAAAACTGTTTTTT.